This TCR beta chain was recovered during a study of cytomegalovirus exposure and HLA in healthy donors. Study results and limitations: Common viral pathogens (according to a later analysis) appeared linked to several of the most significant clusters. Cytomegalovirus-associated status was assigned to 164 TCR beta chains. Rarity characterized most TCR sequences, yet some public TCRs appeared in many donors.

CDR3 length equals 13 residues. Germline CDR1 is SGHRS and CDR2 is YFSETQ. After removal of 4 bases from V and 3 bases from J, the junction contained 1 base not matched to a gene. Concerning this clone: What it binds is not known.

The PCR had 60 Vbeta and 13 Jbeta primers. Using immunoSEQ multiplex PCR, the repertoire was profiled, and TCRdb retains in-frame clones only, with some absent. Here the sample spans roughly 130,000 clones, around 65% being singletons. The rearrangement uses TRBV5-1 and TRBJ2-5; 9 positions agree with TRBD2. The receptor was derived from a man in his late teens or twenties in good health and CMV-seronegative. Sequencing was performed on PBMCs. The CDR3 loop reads CASSRGGEETQYF. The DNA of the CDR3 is TGCGCCAGCAGCCGCGGGGGGGAAGAGACCCAGTACTTC.